Reported below is one T cell receptor beta chain. TCRdb reprocessed the 5' RACE reads with MiXCR, giving one entry per CDR3 protein. This table has approximately 110,000 distinct CDR3 sequences, 24% appearing once. The source of the sample is a study of CD8 T cells in ankylosing spondylitis. The germline V gene encodes CDR1 SGHRS and CDR2 YFSETQ. Germline trimming cut 4 bases from V and 8 bases from J; bases unmatched to any gene: 6. This CDR3 has 14 residues. The clonotype originates from a male donor with ankylosing spondylitis. The chain joins TRBV5-1 to TRBJ1-4; 9 bases map to TRBD1. What was sequenced was synovial fluid, either unsorted or a sorted T cell fraction (not recorded which). The CDR3 region has the DNA TGCGCCAGCAGCAGGACAGGGGTAGGAGAAAAACTGTTTTTT. Its protein product is CASSRTGVGEKLFF. Looking up the rest from reference TRBV5-1 and TRBJ1-4 gives the full variable domain: KAGVTQTPRYLIKTRGQQVTLSCSPISGHRSVSWYQQTPGQGLQFLFEYFSETQRNKGNFPGRFSGRQFSNSRSEMNVSTLELGDSALYLCASSRTGVGEKLFFGSGTQLSVL.